These 8 T cell receptor beta chains were all obtained from the same sample, sequenced in a study of cytomegalovirus exposure and HLA in healthy donors (dated 2017 in TCRdb). Library preparation used the immunoSEQ multiplex PCR assay. For the multiplex PCR, a mixture combining 60 forward primers for TCR Vbeta segments and 13 reverse primers for TCR Jbeta segments was used. The immuneACCESS repertoire file appears here via TCRdb, limited to in-frame rearrangements. These files lack a portion of the clones; in checked studies, under half of the deficit traces to unresolved V genes, and the cause of the others is not known. The table kept for this sample lists fewer than 45,000 clones. The top ten clones comprise around 1.7% of the sample. Sequencing input: PBMCs. The receptors were sampled from a woman in her 30s in good health and CMV-seronegative.

This rearrangement joins TRBV4-3 to TRBJ2-7, with 16 bases lining up with TRBD2. The CDR3 loop spans 16 amino acids. Germline CDR1 reads LGHNA; CDR2 reads YSLEER. The ends lost 3 bases at V and 4 bases at J; junction bases unmatched: 3. CDR3 in amino acids: CASSQGLAGGSYEQYF. In nucleotides, the CDR3 is TGCGCCAGCAGCCAGGGACTAGCGGGAGGGAGTTACGAGCAGTACTTC.

V is TRBV9 and J is TRBJ2-7, with 8 bases matching TRBD2. Trimming removed 3 bases from V and 3 bases from J; junction bases left unmatched: 5. The CDR3 totals 14 residues. CDR1 and CDR2 (germline): SGDLS, YYNGEE. The CDR3 region is CASSAGTRNYEQYF. CDR3 DNA sequence: TGTGCCAGCAGCGCCGGGACTAGAAACTACGAGCAGTACTTC.

V gene TRBV5-4 combines with J gene TRBJ1-2, with D hard to call. Germline CDR1 is SGHNT and CDR2 is YYREEE (reference sequence). The V end was cut by 2 bases, the J end by 5 bases, with 13 bases between. The CDR3 runs 14 residues. This CDR3 reads CASSFRGENYGYTF. The DNA for the CDR3 is TGTGCCAGCAGCTTCCGCGGAGAGAATTATGGCTACACCTTC.

CDR3 sequence: CASSYSGVSSNQPQHF. The CDR3 region has the DNA TGTGCCAGCAGTTACTCAGGGGTATCGAGCAATCAGCCCCAGCATTTT. The chain uses TRBV6-5 and TRBJ1-5; D is perhaps TRBD1 (5 bases). This CDR3 spans 16 amino acids. Germline V lookup: CDR1 MNHEY, CDR2 SVGAGI. The ends were cut back, 0 bases at V and 1 base at J, with 10 bases in the middle.

V and J are TRBV4-3 and TRBJ2-1; D not resolved. Germline CDR1 LGHNA, CDR2 YSLEER. Deletions cut 0 bases from V and 1 base from J, with 7 bases between. The CDR3 runs to 15 residues. This chain's CDR3 is CASSQEWRSYNEQFF. CDR3 sequence (DNA): TGCGCCAGCAGCCAAGAATGGCGGTCCTACAATGAGCAGTTCTTC.

The J gene is TRBJ2-1, the V gene TRBV1; the D call TRBD2 from the table was never checked on the DNA. TRBV1 is assigned pseudogene status. The CDR3 is 17 amino acids. CDR3 protein: CTSSLSPPRGGGNEQFF. The CDR3 nucleotides are TGCACCAGCAGCCTGTCCCCCCCTAGAGGTGGGGGGAATGAGCAGTTCTTC.

The chain combines TRBV7-9 with TRBJ1-1, with a weak D call TRBD1 (5 bases). This CDR3 is 15 amino acids long. The V gene lost 0 bases and the J gene lost 7 bases, with 15 bases spanning the gap. CDR1 SEHNR and CDR2 FQNEAQ come from the germline V gene (reference sequence). The CDR3 DNA reads as TGTGCCAGCAGCTTAGCGTTAACAGGAGACGTTGAAGCTTTCTTT. This gives the protein CASSLALTGDVEAFF.

The V and J genes are TRBV9 and TRBJ2-7; D is uncertain. The CDR3 covers 12 residues. Germline V lookup: CDR1 SGDLS, CDR2 YYNGEE. V was clipped by 3 bases and J by 5 bases, with 9 bases between them. The CDR3 spells CASSGSVNEQYF. The CDR3 coding sequence is TGTGCCAGCAGCGGCTCGGTAAACGAGCAGTACTTC.